One T cell receptor beta chain is described in this entry. Its antigen remains unidentified. This entry comes from a study of cytomegalovirus exposure and HLA in healthy donors. Overall study: According to later analysis, the same platform produced the roughly 130 validation and about 630 first-cohort repertoires.

Study-wide results and limits: The study recorded 150 to 200 TCR beta chains that were cytomegalovirus-associated. CMV antigen specificity of three CMV-associated chains was confirmed in vitro.

Clones were read by immunoSEQ multiplex PCR, and TCRdb kept only the in-frame ones, dropping some. Here the sample spans 230,000 or so clones, 70% to 90% being singletons. Germline assignment: CDR1 MNHNY and CDR2 SVGAGI (reference sequence). V lost 1 base and J lost 4, with 11 bases in between. This CDR3 contains 15 residues. V is TRBV6-6 and J is TRBJ2-1; D is possibly TRBD1 (5 bases). The TCR sequence derives from a young woman in good health and CMV-seronegative. Sequencing was carried out using PBMCs. CDR3 protein: CASSYYGREYNEQFF. The CDR3 DNA reads as TGTGCCAGCAGTTACTATGGCAGGGAATACAATGAGCAGTTCTTC.